A single sample is the source of the 16 T cell receptor beta chains below, sequenced in a study of T cells after yellow fever vaccination. MiXCR, run by TCRdb on the 5' RACE reads, gives a single entry per CDR3 protein. The data hold roughly 300,000 distinct CDR3 sequences, with roughly 7.5% observed a single time. Here the sequenced sample was PBMCs, taken about 41 days after the first yellow fever vaccination. These receptors all stem from a man aged 18 to 30 who received the YFV17D yellow fever vaccine.

V is TRBV6-6 and J is TRBJ2-1, with unresolved D. Germline values: CDR1 MNHNY, CDR2 SVGAGI (reference sequence). V lost 7 bases and J 7 bases, leaving 14 bases between the germline ends. The CDR3 has 13 amino acids. CDR3 amino acids: CASIMGSRNEQFF. The DNA for the CDR3 is TGTGCCAGCATAATGGGGTCTAGGAATGAGCAGTTCTTC.

At least ten counts were recorded for this clonotype. This sequence joins TRBV7-6 and TRBJ2-6, with D perhaps TRBD2 (5 bases). The germline V gene encodes CDR1 SGHVS and CDR2 FNYEAQ. The CDR3 extends over 17 amino acids. V gave up 5 bases and J gave up 1 base, with 15 bases separating them. The CDR3 DNA sequence: TGTGCCAGCAGCCCCGGACGTCGGGAATCTGGGGCCAACGTCCTGACTTTC. Translation gives CASSPGRRESGANVLTF.

The chain links TRBV7-2 to TRBJ1-4, with D perhaps matching TRBD1 (6 bases). CDR1 is SGHTA and CDR2 is FQGNSA in the germline V gene. Trimming took 4 bases from V and 6 from J, leaving 12 bases between them. The CDR3 consists of 14 residues. The chain's CDR3 is CASSSSRGYEKLFF. The CDR3, as DNA: TGTGCCAGCAGCTCTTCCAGGGGCTATGAAAAACTGTTTTTT.

This clonotype appeared a few times. The rearrangement joins TRBV12-3 or TRBV12-4 to TRBJ2-1; D is ambiguous. The CDR3 covers 15 residues. Trimming removed 3 bases from V and 2 bases from J, with 11 bases in between. CDR3 nucleotide sequence: TGTGCCAGCAGTTTCCCCGAGGCTACCTACAATGAGCAGTTCTTC. Encoded protein: CASSFPEATYNEQFF.

This clonotype has only a few counts. The V and J genes are TRBV18 and TRBJ2-1, with 8 bases that match TRBD1. Germline CDR1 KGHSH, CDR2 LQKENI. V lost 2 bases to trimming and J lost 5 bases; unmatched junction nucleotides: 2. The CDR3 runs 14 residues. DNA of the CDR3: TGTGCCAGCTCACCAAACAGGGGGAACAATGAGCAGTTCTTC. Translated, it gives CASSPNRGNNEQFF.

This chain uses TRBV5-1 with TRBJ2-5; no firm D call. The CDR3 is 15 amino acids. In germline, CDR1 is SGHRS, CDR2 YFSETQ. Trimming stripped 2 bases from V and 1 base from J, with 12 bases between. The CDR3 nucleotides are TGCGCCAGCAGCTTTCGGTGGCCAGCCCAAGAGACCCAGTACTTC. Translating it yields CASSFRWPAQETQYF. Drawing the rest from reference TRBV5-1 and TRBJ2-5, the complete variable domain is KAGVTQTPRYLIKTRGQQVTLSCSPISGHRSVSWYQQTPGQGLQFLFEYFSETQRNKGNFPGRFSGRQFSNSRSEMNVSTLELGDSALYLCASSFRWPAQETQYFGPGTRLLVL.

Only a few counts were recorded for this clonotype. V gene TRBV5-1 combines with J gene TRBJ2-5; D is unresolved. V lost 6 bases, J lost 4 bases, and 13 bases lay in between. The CDR3 covers 13 residues. Germline lookup yields CDR1 SGHRS and CDR2 YFSETQ. CDR3 in DNA: TGCGCCAGCAAGAAGGGATCGGGAGAGACCCAGTACTTC. Its protein is CASKKGSGETQYF.

The J gene is TRBJ2-2, the V gene TRBV4-3; tentative D call: TRBD2 (6 bases). The germline V gene encodes CDR1 LGHNA and CDR2 YSLEER. V gave up 2 bases and J gave up 3 bases, with 16 bases separating them. The CDR3 has 17 residues. This CDR3 reads CASSQRVPGEYTGELFF. CDR3 coding DNA: TGCGCCAGCAGCCAACGCGTCCCGGGGGAGTACACCGGGGAGCTGTTTTTT.

This clonotype was detected ten times or more. V usage is TRBV12-3 or TRBV12-4 and J usage is TRBJ2-3, with no clear D. V lost 5 bases, J lost 3 bases, and 21 bases lay in between. This CDR3 spans 17 amino acids. The DNA of the CDR3 is TGTGCCAGCAGTCTCCCCTCTGGTCTGATAGTGACAGATACGCAGTATTTT. Protein product: CASSLPSGLIVTDTQYF.

The chain joins TRBV3-1 to TRBJ2-7, with D maybe TRBD1 (5 bases). Germline V gives CDR1 LGHDT, CDR2 YNNKEL (reference sequence). Trimming pared 1 base from V and 7 bases from J, leaving 11 bases between. The CDR3 extends over 13 amino acids. CDR3 amino acids: CASSQGTPGEQYV. The CDR3 nucleotides read TGTGCCAGCAGCCAAGGTACTCCAGGGGAGCAGTACGTC.

Only a few counts were recorded for this clonotype. This chain links TRBV20-1 with TRBJ1-3, with 8 bases that match TRBD1. V lost 6 bases and J lost 0; bases outside the gene matches: 13. Germline V gene lookup returns CDR1 DFQATT and CDR2 SNEGSKA (reference sequence). The CDR3 extends over 17 amino acids. The CDR3 loop is CSALGTGDRLSGNTIYF. DNA of the CDR3: TGCAGTGCCTTAGGGACAGGAGATCGACTCTCTGGAAACACCATATATTTT.

This clonotype was detected only a few times. The chain recombines TRBV5-6 with TRBJ2-7; possibly TRBD1 or TRBD2 for D (5 bases each). Trimming removed 0 bases from V and 7 bases from J, with 14 bases in between. CDR3 length: 14 amino acids. Looked up from germline, CDR1 is SGHDT and CDR2 is YYEEEE. As DNA, the CDR3 is TGTGCCAGCAGCTTGGTTTCAGGGAGTGGAGAGCAGTACGTC. Its protein is CASSLVSGSGEQYV.

The chain employs TRBV25-1 and TRBJ2-7; 10 bases fit TRBD1. Looked up from germline, CDR1 is MGHDK and CDR2 is SYGVNS. V was clipped by 1 base and J by 5 bases; unmatched bases: 8. There are 16 residues in the CDR3. CDR3 protein: CASSEWAGQGNHEQYF. The CDR3 DNA is TGTGCCAGCAGTGAATGGGCGGGACAGGGGAATCACGAGCAGTACTTC.

This clonotype was observed many times. The rearrangement links TRBV7-9 to TRBJ1-2; D is possibly TRBD1 (6 bases). V gave up 4 bases and J gave up 5 bases, with 14 bases separating them. The CDR3 is made up of 14 amino acids. Germline V lookup: CDR1 SEHNR, CDR2 FQNEAQ (reference sequence). Here the CDR3 reads CASSSPDRKYGYTF. CDR3 DNA: TGTGCCAGCAGCTCGCCGGACAGAAAGTATGGCTACACCTTC.

The V call is TRBV9, the J call TRBJ2-1, with 9 bases aligning to TRBD2. This CDR3 spans 15 amino acids. The germline V gene has CDR1 SGDLS and CDR2 YYNGEE. The V and J ends lost 3 bases and 0 bases, in that order; junction bases with no gene match: 1. CDR3 sequence reads: CASSGGGASYNEQFF. The CDR3 DNA is TGTGCCAGCAGCGGCGGGGGGGCCTCCTACAATGAGCAGTTCTTC.

This clonotype was seen more than once but under ten times. The chain couples TRBV29-1 to TRBJ2-7; perhaps TRBD1 as D (7 bases). Germline lookup yields CDR1 SQVTM and CDR2 ANQGSEA. Trimming stripped 6 bases from V and 0 bases from J, with 18 bases between. The CDR3 is 15 residues long. The CDR3 DNA reads TGCAGCGTGGATAGGAGGAGGGACAGCTCCTACGAGCAGTACTTC. Its protein is CSVDRRRDSSYEQYF.